Listed here are 17 T cell receptor beta chains from one sample, sequenced in a study of blood T cell repertoires in COVID-19. Assay used: immunoSEQ multiplex PCR; TCRdb lists only in-frame clones, some missing. The sample shows about 82,000 clones, 85% of them seen only once. Specimen: peripheral blood. The receptor source for this set is an elderly man with active or convalescent COVID-19.

The CDR3 here is CASSSQGMDEKLFF. The CDR3, as DNA: TGCGCCAGCAGCTCACAGGGGATGGATGAAAAACTGTTTTTT. The V call is TRBV5-1, the J call TRBJ1-4; 7 nucleotides match TRBD1. The trim removed 3 bases at V and 6 bases at J, leaving 5 bases unmatched. Germline CDR1 is SGHRS and CDR2 is YFSETQ. The CDR3 length is 14 residues.

V usage is TRBV5-1 and J usage is TRBJ1-2; D gene unclear. The CDR3 length is 14 residues. The V gene's germline CDR1 is SGHRS and CDR2 YFSETQ. The V end lost 0 bases, the J end lost 6 bases, and 12 bases lay between the germline ends. CDR3 residues: CASSLAGLRDGYTF. In DNA, the CDR3 is TGCGCCAGCAGCTTGGCGGGGTTGAGGGATGGCTACACCTTC. The full variable domain, with the rest looked up from reference TRBV5-1 and TRBJ1-2, is KAGVTQTPRYLIKTRGQQVTLSCSPISGHRSVSWYQQTPGQGLQFLFEYFSETQRNKGNFPGRFSGRQFSNSRSEMNVSTLELGDSALYLCASSLAGLRDGYTFGSGTRLTVV.

This chain joins TRBV11-2 and TRBJ2-7; the D is unclear. This CDR3 contains 14 residues. CDR1 is SGHAT, CDR2 FQNNGV, per germline. The DNA for the CDR3 is TGTGCCAGCAGCTTAGACCAGACAAGCTACGGGCAGTACGTC. Protein: CASSLDQTSYGQYV.

This clone was seen more than once but under ten times. Different DNA sequences within this sample yield the same CDR3. The chain carries TRBV5-1 and TRBJ1-3, with D perhaps matching TRBD1 (6 bases). V was clipped by 0 bases and J by 2 bases, with 6 bases between them. From germline, CDR1 is SGHRS and CDR2 YFSETQ. The CDR3 extends over 14 amino acids. CDR3: CASSLGGPGNTIYF. The CDR3, as DNA: TGCGCCAGCAGCTTGGGGGGGCCTGGAAACACCATATATTTT.

V is TRBV3-1 (or the pseudogene TRBV3-2) and J is TRBJ2-5; TRBD2 matches at 11 bases. The V and J ends lost 6 bases and 5 bases, in that order; junction bases with no gene match: 17. The CDR3 has 18 amino acids. Germline assignment: CDR1 LGHDT and CDR2 YNNKEL (reference sequence). Here the CDR3 reads CASSRRTSGYSSGETQYF. CDR3 coding DNA: TGTGCCAGCAGTCGAAGGACTAGCGGGTACAGCTCGGGGGAGACCCAGTACTTC.

V and J are TRBV12-3 or TRBV12-4 and TRBJ1-1; D gene ambiguous. Trimming pared 6 bases from V and 7 bases from J, leaving 12 bases between. The CDR3 spans 12 residues. The DNA of the CDR3 is TGTGCCAGCAGACCAGGACTTATTGAAGCTTTCTTT. Translation: CASRPGLIEAFF.

V gene TRBV28 combines with J gene TRBJ1-5, with 7 bases fitting TRBD1. V gave up 7 bases and J gave up 4 bases; unmatched junction bases: 16. Germline V gene sequence: CDR1 MDHEN, CDR2 SYDVKM. CDR3 size: 17 residues. CDR3: CASTPRPGTAGNQPQHF. In DNA form, the CDR3 reads TGTGCCAGCACCCCCCGCCCGGGGACAGCCGGTAATCAGCCCCAGCATTTT.

As regards this clone: A junction boundary mismatches the germline segment, possibly from a read error. This chain connects TRBV7-8 to TRBJ1-6; D is perhaps TRBD1 (6 bases). CDR3 size: 14 residues. CDR1 and CDR2 from the germline V gene are SGHVS and FQNEAQ. The CDR3 is CASTGGGYSSPLHF. The DNA for the CDR3 is TGTGCCAGCACGGGAGGGGGGTATAGTTCACCCCTCCACTTT. The entire variable domain, with the rest obtained from reference TRBV7-8 and TRBJ1-6, is as follows: GAGVSQSPRYKVAKRGQDVALRCDPISGHVSLFWYQQALGQGPEFLTYFQNEAQLDKSGLPSDRFFAERPEGSVSTLKIQRTQQEDSAVYLCASTGGGYSSPLHFGNGTRLTVT.

This chain joins TRBV27 and TRBJ1-1; 7 nucleotides match TRBD1. Germline V gene sequence: CDR1 MNHEY, CDR2 SMNVEV (reference sequence). The V segment lost 5 bases and the J segment 1 base; nucleotides outside the gene matches: 4. The CDR3 runs 14 residues. CDR3 sequence reads: CASSRTGQNTEAFF. The CDR3 nucleotides are TGTGCCAGCAGTCGGACAGGCCAGAACACTGAAGCTTTCTTT.

The chain recombines TRBV6-5 with TRBJ2-3; D unclear. The CDR3 contains 13 residues. With 6 bases removed from V and 4 bases from J, the gap between germline ends came to 11 bases. CDR1 MNHEY and CDR2 SVGAGI come from the germline V gene. The CDR3 spells CASRRFGSDTQYF. The DNA of the CDR3 is TGTGCCAGCAGGCGATTTGGTTCAGATACGCAGTATTTT.

This chain uses TRBV5-1 with TRBJ1-4; D remains ambiguous. The CDR3 runs 15 residues. V was trimmed by 2 bases and J by 0 bases, leaving 8 bases between them. From germline, CDR1 is SGHRS and CDR2 YFSETQ. The CDR3 is CASSFYGATNEKLFF. CDR3 DNA: TGCGCCAGCAGCTTTTACGGTGCAACTAATGAAAAACTGTTTTTT.

V and J are TRBV19 and TRBJ2-1; tentatively, D is TRBD2 (5 bases). The CDR3 totals 15 residues. V gave up 3 bases and J gave up 9 bases, with 18 bases separating them. The germline gives CDR1 LNHDA, CDR2 SQIVND (reference sequence). The CDR3 DNA reads TGTGCCAGTAGTATGGGCGGGCCCCTGAAGGTTGAGCAGTTCTTC. Its translation: CASSMGGPLKVEQFF.

The chain couples TRBV19 to TRBJ1-6, with D unclear. This CDR3 contains 14 residues. Germline loops: CDR1 LNHDA, CDR2 SQIVND (reference sequence). The V and J ends lost 6 bases and 0 bases respectively, with 6 bases between them. The CDR3 spells CASRESSYNSPLHF. DNA of the CDR3: TGTGCCAGTAGGGAGAGCTCCTATAATTCACCCCTCCACTTT.

This chain joins TRBV20-1 and TRBJ1-3; no clear D gene. V lost 8 bases and J lost 6, with 11 bases in between. Per the germline V gene, CDR1 is DFQATT and CDR2 is SNEGSKA (reference sequence). This CDR3 is 11 amino acids long. This chain's CDR3 is CSTNIENTIYF. The DNA of the CDR3 is TGCAGTACCAACATCGAAAACACCATATATTTT.

This clone was seen ten or more times. The chain couples TRBV7-9 to TRBJ2-3; 10 positions agree with TRBD2. Germline trimming cut 5 bases from V and 1 base from J; bases unmatched to any gene: 6. CDR3 length equals 16 residues. Germline V lookup: CDR1 SEHNR, CDR2 FQNEAQ (reference sequence). The CDR3 coding sequence is TGTGCCAGCAGCCCGCTAGCGGGAGAAGGCACAGATACGCAGTATTTT. It specifies CASSPLAGEGTDTQYF.

The chain couples TRBV9 to TRBJ2-5; 7 nucleotides line up with TRBD1. The length of the CDR3 is 16 residues. The germline CDR1 and CDR2 sequences are SGDLS and YYNGEE. The trim removed 4 bases at V and 5 bases at J, leaving 14 bases unmatched. The CDR3 DNA is TGTGCCAGCAGCCCAAGACAAACGACAGGGATGGAGACCCAGTACTTC. This translates into CASSPRQTTGMETQYF.

This clone was detected only a few times. The chain uses TRBV11-1 and TRBJ2-3; D is possibly TRBD2 (7 bases). The V gene lost 7 bases and the J gene lost 1 base, with 18 bases spanning the gap. The CDR3 loop spans 16 amino acids. Germline loops: CDR1 SGHAT, CDR2 FQDESV (reference sequence). The CDR3 DNA reads as TGTGCCAGCACCTCAGGCCGGGGGGCCCGCACAGATACGCAGTATTTT. Its protein product is CASTSGRGARTDTQYF. Looking up the rest from reference TRBV11-1 and TRBJ2-3 gives the full variable domain: EAEVAQSPRYKITEKSQAVAFWCDPISGHATLYWYRQILGQGPELLVQFQDESVVDDSQLPKDRFSAERLKGVDSTLKIQPAELGDSAMYLCASTSGRGARTDTQYFGPGTRLTVL.